Each of the 31 T cell receptor beta chains below was sequenced from the same sample in a study of tumor and adjacent non-tumor tissue in lung cancer. The template was RNA from unsorted bulk tissue. More than 3 cm separated this lung sample from the edge of the tumor. TCRbeta libraries were built with three rounds of nested PCR, modified from ARM-PCR. TCRdb independently ran MiXCR on the multiplex PCR reads; one entry per CDR3 protein. This sample has some 100,000 distinct CDR3 sequences, with over 55% found just once. The sequencing sample was made of distant non-tumor lung tissue. These receptors originate from a man aged 55 to 70 with non-small cell lung cancer.

Ten or more counts support this clonotype. The gene calls are TRBV6-6 and TRBJ2-3; D call uncertain. CDR3 length: 12 amino acids. Germline assignment: CDR1 MNHNY and CDR2 SVGAGI (reference sequence). Trimming stripped 0 bases from V and 5 bases from J, with 3 bases between. CDR3 sequence (DNA): TGTGCCAGCAGTTACTCAGGAGATACGCAGTATTTT. Translating gives CASSYSGDTQYF.

A word on this clonotype: One junction end disagrees with the germline gene, perhaps due to a read error. The J gene is TRBJ2-7, the V gene TRBV18, with 10 bases identical to TRBD1. The germline V gene has CDR1 KGHSH and CDR2 LQKENI. CDR3 size: 15 residues. The CDR3 loop reads CAGSTGTGDLWEQYF. Written as DNA, the CDR3 is TGTGCCGGCTCGACCGGGACAGGGGATTTGTGGGAGCAGTACTTC.

Details on this clonotype: An end of the junction does not agree with germline; a read error may underlie this. V usage is TRBV6-2 or TRBV6-3 and J usage is TRBJ2-1, with no clear D. Germline lookup yields CDR1 MNHEY and CDR2 SVGEGT. This CDR3 is 14 amino acids long. The CDR3 here is CASSPLSWRNEQLF. Here the CDR3 DNA reads TGTGCCAGCAGCCCCCTTAGCTGGAGAAATGAGCAGTTATTC.

Ten or more counts support this clonotype. V usage is TRBV6-2 or TRBV6-3 and J usage is TRBJ1-1; a weak D match, TRBD1 (5 bases). The germline CDR1 and CDR2 sequences are MNHEY and SVGEGT. There are 14 residues in the CDR3. V shed 6 bases and J shed 0 bases, with 11 bases lying between them. The CDR3 here is CASRPQGMNTEAFF. The DNA for the CDR3 is TGTGCCAGCAGGCCCCAGGGAATGAACACTGAAGCTTTCTTT.

With respect to this clonotype: Possible read error: a much larger clone is one base away. This chain uses TRBV6-1 with TRBJ2-3; D is ambiguous. Germline CDR1 and CDR2: MNHNS and SASEGT. CDR3 size: 13 residues. The DNA for the CDR3 is TGTGCCATCAGTGAAGCGCCTGGGTATACGCAGTATTTT. Its translation is CAISEAPGYTQYF.

With respect to this clonotype: This sequence may be a read error, since a much larger clone differs from it by one base. This CDR3 reads CAGSQDPPGVQYNEQFF. The CDR3 DNA reads as TGCGCCGGCAGCCAAGATCCCCCGGGAGTTCAGTACAATGAGCAGTTCTTC. This chain joins TRBV4-1 and TRBJ2-1; D may be TRBD2 (6 bases). In germline, CDR1 is MGHRA, CDR2 YSYEKL. CDR3 size: 17 residues.

This chain joins TRBV20-1 and TRBJ2-1; 13 bases are shared with TRBD2. CDR3 length equals 17 residues. After removal of 4 bases from V and 6 bases from J, the junction contained 12 bases not matched to a gene. Per germline, CDR1 DFQATT and CDR2 SNEGSKA (reference sequence). The CDR3 here is CSAISSGTSGMRNEQFF. Written as DNA, the CDR3 is TGCAGTGCTATATCTTCCGGGACTAGCGGGATGCGCAATGAGCAGTTCTTC.

This clonotype was detected ten times or more. This chain joins TRBV6-5 and TRBJ2-7, with a possible D match to TRBD2 (6 bases). CDR1 MNHEY and CDR2 SVGAGI come from the germline V gene. Trimming left V 2 bases short and J 3 bases short, with 14 bases between. This CDR3 contains 15 residues. The CDR3 nucleotides read TGTGCCAGCAGTTACAGGGAAACCGGGGGCTACGAGCAGTACTTC. This encodes CASSYRETGGYEQYF.

This clonotype showed up many times. The chain carries TRBV28 and TRBJ2-2; no definite D call. CDR1 is MDHEN and CDR2 is SYDVKM in the germline V gene. Trimming removed 4 bases at V and 4 bases at J, with 10 bases between. CDR3 size: 14 residues. In DNA, the CDR3 is TGTGCCAGCAGTTACGGAACATCCACCGGGGAGCTGTTTTTT. Protein: CASSYGTSTGELFF.

This clonotype occurred many times. The chain combines TRBV28 with TRBJ2-7; D unresolved. Germline V gene data show CDR1 as MDHEN and CDR2 as SYDVKM. The CDR3 is 12 residues long. Trimming shortened V by 6 bases and J by 3 bases, and 9 bases separated the two germline ends. In DNA, the CDR3 is TGTGCCAGCAGGTCTACAGTCTACGAGCAGTACTTC. Translating gives CASRSTVYEQYF.

For this clonotype: Compared with germline, one end of the junction differs, possibly owing to a read error. The gene calls are TRBV12-3 or TRBV12-4 and TRBJ1-2, with 7 bases matching TRBD1. The CDR3 loop spans 13 amino acids. CDR3 bases: TGTGCCATCAGTTTTACAGGGGCGACGGGGTACGCCTTC. It is translated as CAISFTGATGYAF.

Concerning this clonotype itself: At one boundary the junction diverges from the germline segment, which might be a read error. The gene calls are TRBV11-1 and TRBJ2-3; D is perhaps TRBD2 (6 bases). The CDR3 contains 15 residues. Germline V gene data show CDR1 as SGHAT and CDR2 as FQDESV (reference sequence). The CDR3: CASSRHLTSTDTQYF. DNA for the CDR3: TGCGCCAGCAGCCGGCACTTAACTAGCACGGATACGCAGTATTTT. Full variable domain (outside the CDR3, taken from reference TRBV11-1 and TRBJ2-3): EAEVAQSPRYKITEKSQAVAFWCDPISGHATLYWYRQILGQGPELLVQFQDESVVDDSQLPKDRFSAERLKGVDSTLKIQPAELGDSAMYLCASSRHLTSTDTQYFGPGTRLTVL.

Concerning this clonotype itself: A junction end diverges from the germline sequence, so it may reflect a read error. The V call is TRBV29-1, the J call TRBJ1-2; D gene uncertain. The CDR3 consists of 12 residues. Per germline, CDR1 SQVTM and CDR2 ANQGSEA. CDR3 sequence (DNA): TGCAGAGTTGAACAAGAATCGGGAAACTACACCTTC. Encoded protein: CRVEQESGNYTF.

This clonotype was recorded a few times. One junction end does not reproduce the germline sequence, and a read error may be involved. J is TRBJ2-3 and V is TRBV5-5, with 8 nucleotides matching TRBD1. CDR3 length: 14 residues. Germline assignment: CDR1 SGHKS and CDR2 YYEKEE (reference sequence). CDR3 residues: CASSKGQGTDMQYF. The CDR3 DNA reads as TGTGCCAGCAGCAAAGGACAGGGCACAGATATGCAGTATTTT.

The table lists this clonotype with a few counts. The junction and the germline gene differ at one end; a read error may be behind it. The V and J genes are TRBV20-1 and TRBJ1-5; D is undetermined. Germline-derived CDR1 and CDR2 are DFQATT and SNEGSKA (reference sequence). This CDR3 is built from 13 residues. The CDR3 spells CSARKIVNQPQQF. In nucleotides, the CDR3 is TGCAGTGCTAGGAAGATAGTCAATCAGCCCCAGCAGTTT.

For this clonotype: The junction differs from germline at one of its ends, possibly a read error. The J gene is TRBJ2-1, the V gene TRBV13; 7 nucleotides line up with TRBD1. CDR1 is PRHDT, CDR2 FYEKMQ, per germline (reference sequence). The CDR3 has 14 amino acids. CDR3: CTSSFRDRGFWRFF. The CDR3 bases are TGTACCAGCAGCTTCCGGGACAGAGGCTTTTGGCGGTTCTTC.

The chain joins TRBV20-1 to TRBJ1-3, with a tentative D call TRBD1 (6 bases). The CDR3 has 13 residues. CDR1 DFQATT and CDR2 SNEGSKA come from the germline V gene (reference sequence). The germline V and J ends were trimmed by 2 bases and 3 bases, with 8 bases remaining between them. CDR3 nucleotides: TGCAGTGCTAGAACAGGGCTTGGAAACACCATATATTTT. Its protein is CSARTGLGNTIYF.

This chain joins TRBV11-2 and TRBJ2-7; 10 nucleotides line up with TRBD2. The CDR3 extends over 13 amino acids. Germline CDR1 SGHAT, CDR2 FQNNGV. V was pared by 4 bases and J by 10 bases, with 7 bases of the junction left unmatched. This chain's CDR3 is CASSSTSGNTQYF. The CDR3 nucleotides are TGTGCCAGCAGCTCTACTAGCGGGAATACCCAGTACTTC.

This clonotype showed up just a few times. V and J are TRBV4-1 and TRBJ2-7, with D possibly called TRBD1 or TRBD2 (6 bases each). CDR1 and CDR2 (germline): MGHRA, YSYEKL. The CDR3 runs 15 residues. V lost 0 bases to trimming and J lost 12 bases, with 21 bases between them. In DNA form, the CDR3 reads TGCGCCAGCAGCCAAGAGGAGGGGCAGGGGTACGAACGGTACTTC. Its protein is CASSQEEGQGYERYF.

The CDR3 coding sequence is TGCGCCAGCAGCTTGTTAGGGCAGGAGCAGTACTTC. Its translation is CASSLLGQEQYF. The rearrangement joins TRBV5-1 to TRBJ2-7; no reliable D call. The V end was cut by 1 base, the J end by 7 bases, with 9 bases between. The germline CDR1 and CDR2 sequences are SGHRS and YFSETQ. CDR3 length: 12 residues.

About this clonotype itself: This may stem from a read error, because a much larger clone lies one nucleotide away. V gene TRBV20-1 combines with J gene TRBJ2-7; a possible D gene is TRBD1 (5 bases). The CDR3 totals 12 residues. The germline gives CDR1 DFQATT, CDR2 SNEGSKA (reference sequence). V was cut by 4 bases and J by 5 bases, with 12 bases left in between. DNA of the CDR3: TGCAGTGCTACCTCAGGGCCGGACGAGCAGTACTTC. Protein sequence: CSATSGPDEQYF.

Concerning this clonotype itself: One end of the junction fails to match germline, which may point to a read error. The gene calls are TRBV28 and TRBJ1-2, with 7 bases fitting TRBD1. Germline V lookup: CDR1 MDHEN, CDR2 SYDVKM. The CDR3 is 14 amino acids. The CDR3 reads CTSSYEGAYYGYTF. In DNA, the CDR3 is TGTACCAGCAGTTACGAGGGGGCCTATTATGGCTACACCTTC.

The rearrangement joins TRBV5-1 to TRBJ2-2, with D unresolved. Germline CDR1 is SGHRS and CDR2 is YFSETQ. The CDR3 runs 16 residues. Trimming took 4 bases from V and 0 from J, leaving 13 bases between them. The CDR3: CASSMEGWPNTGELFF. Here the CDR3 DNA reads TGCGCCAGCAGCATGGAAGGCTGGCCGAACACCGGGGAGCTGTTTTTT.

On this clonotype itself: Because the CDR3 is missing its conserved closing phenylalanine or tryptophan, this is likely a read error. The DNA is omitted, as the CDR3 cannot be located on it reliably, and the CDR3 follows TCRdb's listing. The rearrangement uses TRBV4-1 and TRBJ1-1; the D segment call TRBD1 is taken from the table without a DNA check. Germline V CDR1 and CDR2: MGHRA, YSYEKL. 17 amino acids form the CDR3, both terminal residues included. The CDR3 loop is CASSQDFRGGMNTEVFS.

This clonotype has only one observation. The conserved closing phenylalanine or tryptophan is absent in this CDR3, likely reflecting a read error. It is unclear where the CDR3 begins or ends on the DNA, so no DNA is shown, and the CDR3 is as TCRdb lists it. The rearrangement joins TRBV6-1 to TRBJ2-4. The CDR3 is made up of 15 amino acids, end residues included. Germline lookup yields CDR1 MNHNS and CDR2 SASEGT. The CDR3 loop reads CASSPRSAAKNIQYL.

As regards this clonotype: A read error may produce the germline difference seen at one junction end. V gene TRBV11-2 combines with J gene TRBJ1-6; TRBD1 might be the D (6 bases). The CDR3 loop spans 15 amino acids. Germline CDR1 and CDR2: SGHAT and FQNNGV. The CDR3 spells CTSSRSDSYNSPLHF. Here the CDR3 DNA reads TGTACCAGCAGCCGTTCGGACAGCTATAATTCACCCCTCCACTTT.

This clonotype appeared a single time. Possible read error: a much larger clone is one base away. V and J are TRBV20-1 and TRBJ2-7, with TRBD1 as a possible D gene (6 bases). V lost 6 bases to trimming and J lost 12 bases, with 18 bases between them. The CDR3 is 11 residues long. The V gene's germline CDR1 is DFQATT and CDR2 SNEGSKA (reference sequence). This CDR3 is CSASHQDSGYF. CDR3 in DNA: TGCAGTGCAAGCCACCAGGACAGTGGGTACTTC.

Points on this clonotype: One base away lies a much larger clone, so this may be a sequencing read error. This chain joins TRBV7-9 and TRBJ1-6, with TRBD1 as a possible D gene (6 bases). Germline-derived CDR1 and CDR2 are SEHNR and FQNEAQ (reference sequence). The CDR3 is made up of 16 amino acids. The DNA for the CDR3 is TGTGCCAGCAGTCGTACGACAGGTGGGAATAGTTCACCCATCCACTTT. It specifies CASSRTTGGNSSPIHF.

This clonotype was seen only a few times. A read error is possible here, since a much larger clone lies one base away. This chain uses TRBV6-5 with TRBJ1-1; D might be TRBD1 (5 bases). The germline CDR1 and CDR2 sequences are MNHEY and SVGAGI. Trimming took off 1 base at V and 7 bases at J, with 7 bases between the two ends. The length of the CDR3 is 12 residues. The CDR3 DNA is TGTGCCAGCAGTTACTATGACAGTGAAGCTTTCTTT. This gives the protein CASSYYDSEAFF.

This clonotype was observed once. At one boundary the junction diverges from the germline segment, which might be a read error. The J gene is TRBJ2-7, the V gene TRBV29-1; tentatively, D is TRBD1 or TRBD2 (6 bases each). Germline V lookup: CDR1 SQVTM, CDR2 ANQGSEA. The length of the CDR3 is 13 residues. The CDR3 is CGVGGMGADEQYF. CDR3 nucleotide sequence: TGCGGCGTTGGGGGGATGGGGGCGGACGAGCAGTACTTC.

Remarks on this clonotype: At one end the junction does not follow the germline gene, possibly because of a read error. The CDR3 sequence is CSVKHWETQYF. The CDR3 DNA sequence: TGCAGCGTTAAACACTGGGAGACCCAATACTTC. The chain has TRBV29-1 and TRBJ2-5, with a possible D match to TRBD2 (5 bases). The CDR3 covers 11 residues. The germline V gene encodes CDR1 SQVTM and CDR2 ANQGSEA.